This TCR beta chain came from a study of blood T cell repertoires in COVID-19. Across the whole study: Samples taken during acute and convalescent COVID-19 were collected in the United States, Italy and Spain.

In the original analysis: Estimation of nucleated cell counts relied on the amplification of reference gene primers. The protocol was immunoSEQ multiplex PCR, while the TCRdb copy is restricted to in-frame clones and leaves out a portion. D and trimming come from the DNA, and the V and J calls and clone size come from that table. The data hold about 110,000 clones, with about 91% observed a single time. Input material: peripheral blood. The receptor was derived from a man aged 45-65 years with active or convalescent COVID-19.

The CDR3 coding sequence is TGCGCCAGCAGCCAAGACAGGGGGGAAAAACTGTTTTTT. Translation: CASSQDRGEKLFF. This chain uses TRBV4-3 with TRBJ1-4; 7 nucleotides line up with TRBD1. This CDR3 has 13 residues. Germline values: CDR1 LGHNA, CDR2 YSLEER. After removal of 0 bases from V and 8 bases from J, the junction contained 0 bases not matched to a gene.